The clone carrying this T cell receptor (beta chain) showed up many times. The antigen remains undetermined. Germline V gene sequence: CDR1 SNHLY, CDR2 FYNNEI. This CDR3 region has 13 residues. V lost 1 base and J lost 3, with 6 bases in between. The sample is drawn from a study of metastatic and nonmetastatic thyroid tumors. About the study: A comparison of repertoires was made across blood and tumor or nodule tissue from malignant and benign thyroid patients. Findings and limits, study-wide: When malignant thyroid tumors were compared with benign nodules, TCR beta diversity was reportedly significantly higher in the malignant tumors. This held in both blood and tumor samples.

Not a single patient had been given any form of treatment at any point before undergoing thyroid surgery. As originally analysed: CDR3 was compared across clinicopathological groups, and the resulting differences were used to build a distant-metastasis classifier for papillary thyroid cancer. TCRdb re-clonotyped the PCR reads via MiXCR. V and J calls and clone size were set by TCRdb, not the authors. The sample contains tens of thousands of clones, 13% of which appear only once. Sequenced sample: blood. The chain is built from TRBV2 and TRBJ1-1; no definite D call. This TCR derives from a female donor with papillary thyroid cancer or a benign thyroid nodule (not recorded which). Some clones in this sample may be carry-over from other donors' samples. The DNA for the CDR3 is TGTGCCAGCAGTGAAGTGGTGGACACTGAAGCTTTCTTT. This encodes CASSEVVDTEAFF. The variable domain in full, with the rest retrieved from reference TRBV2 and TRBJ1-1, is EPEVTQTPSHQVTQMGQEVILRCVPISNHLYFYWYRQILGQKVEFLVSFYNNEISEKSEIFDDQFSVERPDGSNFTLKIRSTKLEDSAMYFCASSEVVDTEAFFGQGTRLTVV.